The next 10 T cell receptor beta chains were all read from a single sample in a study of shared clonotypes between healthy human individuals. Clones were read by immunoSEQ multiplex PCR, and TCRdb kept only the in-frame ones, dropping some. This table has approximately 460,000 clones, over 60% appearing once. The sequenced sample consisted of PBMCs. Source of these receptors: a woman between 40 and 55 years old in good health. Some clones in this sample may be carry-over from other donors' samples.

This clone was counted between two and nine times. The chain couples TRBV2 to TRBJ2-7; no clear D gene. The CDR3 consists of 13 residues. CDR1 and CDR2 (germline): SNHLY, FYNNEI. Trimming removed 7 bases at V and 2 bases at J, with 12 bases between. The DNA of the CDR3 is TGTGCCAGCAACGGCCTAGTTCCCTACGAGCAGTACTTC. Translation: CASNGLVPYEQYF.

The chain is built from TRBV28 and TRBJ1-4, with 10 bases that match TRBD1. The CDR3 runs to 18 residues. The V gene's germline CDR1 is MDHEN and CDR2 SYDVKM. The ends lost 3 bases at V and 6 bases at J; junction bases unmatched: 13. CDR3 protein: CASSLIWDRGPNDEKLFF. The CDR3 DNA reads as TGTGCCAGCAGTTTGATCTGGGACAGGGGACCCAATGATGAAAAACTGTTTTTT.

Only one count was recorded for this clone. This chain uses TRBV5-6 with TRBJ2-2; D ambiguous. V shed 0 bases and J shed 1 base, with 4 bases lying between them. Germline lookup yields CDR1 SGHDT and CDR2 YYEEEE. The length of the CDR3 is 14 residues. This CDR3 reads CASSLARNTGELFF. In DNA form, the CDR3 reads TGTGCCAGCAGCTTGGCCAGGAACACCGGGGAGCTGTTTTTT.

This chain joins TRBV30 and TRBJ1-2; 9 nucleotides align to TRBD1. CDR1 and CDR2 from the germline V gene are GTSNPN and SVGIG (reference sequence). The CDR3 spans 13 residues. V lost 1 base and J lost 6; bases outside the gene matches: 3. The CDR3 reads CAWSAWDRDGYTF. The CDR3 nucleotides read TGTGCCTGGAGTGCCTGGGACAGGGATGGCTACACCTTC.

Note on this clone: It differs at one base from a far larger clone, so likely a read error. The CDR3 reads CASSFTTNTEASF. The CDR3 DNA reads as TGTGCCAGCAGCTTCACGACGAACACTGAAGCTTCCTTT. V and J are TRBV7-9 and TRBJ1-1; no definite D call. The CDR3 has 13 amino acids. The V gene's germline CDR1 is SEHNR and CDR2 FQNEAQ (reference sequence). The whole variable domain, remainder taken from reference TRBV7-9 and TRBJ1-1, is DTGVSQNPRHKITKRGQNVTFRCDPISEHNRLYWYRQTLGQGPEFLTYFQNEAQLEKSRLLSDRFSAERPKGSFSTLEIQRTEQGDSAMYLCASSFTTNTEASFGQGTRLTVV.

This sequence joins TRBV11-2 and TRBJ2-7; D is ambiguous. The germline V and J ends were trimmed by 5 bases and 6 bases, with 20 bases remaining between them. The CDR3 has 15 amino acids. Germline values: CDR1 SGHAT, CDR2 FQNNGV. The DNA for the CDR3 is TGTGCCAGCAGCCTAGGGCCTCCCCCGGAGTCCGAGCAGTACTTC. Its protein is CASSLGPPPESEQYF.

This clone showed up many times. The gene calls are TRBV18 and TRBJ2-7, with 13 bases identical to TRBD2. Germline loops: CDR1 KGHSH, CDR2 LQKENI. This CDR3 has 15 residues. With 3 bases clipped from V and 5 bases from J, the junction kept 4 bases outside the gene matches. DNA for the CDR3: TGTGCCAGCTCACCTCCGACTAGCGGGAGGAACGAGCAGTACTTC. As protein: CASSPPTSGRNEQYF.

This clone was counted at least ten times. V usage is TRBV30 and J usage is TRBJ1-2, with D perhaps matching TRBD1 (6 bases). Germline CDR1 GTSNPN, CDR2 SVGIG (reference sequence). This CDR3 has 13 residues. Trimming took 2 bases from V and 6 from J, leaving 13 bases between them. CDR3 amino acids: CAWSPRGTDGYTF. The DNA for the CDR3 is TGTGCCTGGAGTCCCAGGGGAACGGATGGCTACACCTTC.

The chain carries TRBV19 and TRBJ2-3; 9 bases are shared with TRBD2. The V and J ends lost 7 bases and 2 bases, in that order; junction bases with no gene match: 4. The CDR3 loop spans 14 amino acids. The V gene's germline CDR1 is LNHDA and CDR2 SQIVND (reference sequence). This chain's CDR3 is CASTLAGNTDTQYF. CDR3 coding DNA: TGTGCCAGTACGCTAGCGGGAAACACAGATACGCAGTATTTT. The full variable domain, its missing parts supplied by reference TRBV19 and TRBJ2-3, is DGGITQSPKYLFRKEGQNVTLSCEQNLNHDAMYWYRQDPGQGLRLIYYSQIVNDFQKGDIAEGYSVSREKKESFPLTVTSAQKNPTAFYLCASTLAGNTDTQYFGPGTRLTVL.

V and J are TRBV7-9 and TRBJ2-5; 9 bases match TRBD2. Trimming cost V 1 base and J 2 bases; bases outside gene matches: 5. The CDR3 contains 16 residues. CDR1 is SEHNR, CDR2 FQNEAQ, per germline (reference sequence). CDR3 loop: CASSLDASGIQETQYF. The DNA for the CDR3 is TGTGCCAGCAGCTTAGACGCTAGCGGGATTCAAGAGACCCAGTACTTC.